This entry lists 27 T cell receptor beta chains sequenced from one sample in a study of cytomegalovirus exposure and HLA in healthy donors. This PCR relied on a set of 60 Vbeta primers and 13 Jbeta primers. Assay used: immunoSEQ multiplex PCR; TCRdb lists only in-frame clones, some missing. This table holds more than 140,000 clones, roughly 81% found once. Sequenced sample: PBMCs. These receptor sequences come from a female donor in good health and CMV-seronegative.

In nucleotides, the CDR3 is TGTGCCAGCAGTGCCCTGCCCCGGAGCACAGATACGCAGTATTTT. Its protein is CASSALPRSTDTQYF. The gene calls are TRBV6-5 and TRBJ2-3, with no clear D. Germline CDR1 is MNHEY and CDR2 is SVGAGI. The length of the CDR3 is 15 residues. Trimming removed 5 bases from V and 0 bases from J, with 12 bases in between.

This clone was picked up a small number of times. The chain employs TRBV7-9 and TRBJ1-1; no firm D call. The germline CDR1 and CDR2 sequences are SEHNR and FQNEAQ (reference sequence). Trimming stripped 1 base from V and 1 base from J, with 4 bases between. The CDR3 sequence is 13 residues long. The CDR3 spells CASSLVGNTEAFF. The CDR3, as DNA: TGTGCCAGCAGCTTAGTCGGGAACACTGAAGCTTTCTTT. Supplemented by reference TRBV7-9 and TRBJ1-1, the full variable domain reads DTGVSQNPRHKITKRGQNVTFRCDPISEHNRLYWYRQTLGQGPEFLTYFQNEAQLEKSRLLSDRFSAERPKGSFSTLEIQRTEQGDSAMYLCASSLVGNTEAFFGQGTRLTVV.

The chain recombines TRBV27 with TRBJ1-2; 9 nucleotides line up with TRBD1. The CDR3 sequence is 14 residues long. J lost 6 bases, V lost 6 bases, and 8 bases had no gene match. Looked up from germline, CDR1 is MNHEY and CDR2 is SMNVEV (reference sequence). CDR3 in DNA: TGTGCCAGCAGAGTTCCGGGACAGGGTCATGGCTACACCTTC. Encoded protein: CASRVPGQGHGYTF.

The chain recombines TRBV14 with TRBJ1-2; TRBD1 matches 8 bases. Germline CDR1 and CDR2: SGHDN and FVKESK. The CDR3 loop spans 17 amino acids. With V trimmed by 4 bases and J by 2 bases, 12 bases remained unmatched. The CDR3 nucleotides are TGTGCCAGCAGCCCGACAGGACAGGGTAACCGAAACTATGGCTACACCTTC. Translation gives CASSPTGQGNRNYGYTF.

In its sample, this clone was seen once. The chain is built from TRBV28 and TRBJ2-5, with D possibly TRBD2 on 6 matching bases. The end of the DNA fits TRBJ2-7 better, so the J call may be wrong. Germline lookup yields CDR1 MDHEN and CDR2 SYDVKM. The CDR3 is 15 residues long. The CDR3 DNA reads as TGTGCCAGCAGTTTTTGGGCGGGAAGCTCCTACGAGCAGTACTTC. This encodes CASSFWAGSSYEQYF.

The V gene is TRBV5-8, the J gene TRBJ2-2, with TRBD2 matching 12 bases. The CDR3 loop spans 17 amino acids. Germline V gives CDR1 SGHTS, CDR2 YDEGEE. Trimming cost V 4 bases and J 4 bases; bases outside gene matches: 8. The DNA of the CDR3 is TGTGCCAGCAGCCCTTCTAGCGGGGGGGCGTCCACCGGGGAGCTGTTTTTT. This encodes CASSPSSGGASTGELFF.

The chain has TRBV29-1 and TRBJ2-3; D not resolved. CDR1 and CDR2 (germline): SQVTM, ANQGSEA. The CDR3 loop spans 10 amino acids. V was trimmed by 7 bases and J by 7 bases, leaving 9 bases between them. The CDR3 loop is CSASWHTQYF. In DNA, the CDR3 is TGCAGCGCTAGTTGGCATACGCAGTATTTT.

The chain uses TRBV13 and TRBJ2-1; 7 bases agree with TRBD2. J lost 6 bases, V lost 1 base, and 3 bases had no gene match. Germline V CDR1 and CDR2: PRHDT, FYEKMQ (reference sequence). The CDR3 length is 14 residues. Here the CDR3 DNA reads TGTGCCAGCAGCTTAGATTCTAGCGGCAATGAGCAGTTCTTC. The encoded protein is CASSLDSSGNEQFF.

This chain links TRBV7-9 with TRBJ1-2; 7 bases align to TRBD1. The V and J ends lost 5 bases and 7 bases, in that order; junction bases with no gene match: 10. The germline V gene encodes CDR1 SEHNR and CDR2 FQNEAQ (reference sequence). This CDR3 has 14 residues. The CDR3 reads CASSPDEAGGGYTF. The DNA for the CDR3 is TGTGCCAGCAGCCCGGATGAGGCAGGGGGTGGCTACACCTTC.

This sequence joins TRBV7-6 and TRBJ2-2; D perhaps matches TRBD1 (6 bases). The CDR3 runs to 13 residues. V was trimmed by 5 bases and J by 13 bases, leaving 17 bases between them. Germline V gene lookup returns CDR1 SGHVS and CDR2 FNYEAQ. The CDR3 reads CASSTDRFQRLFF. The CDR3 coding sequence is TGTGCCAGCAGCACAGACAGGTTTCAGAGGCTGTTTTTT.

This rearrangement joins TRBV7-9 to TRBJ2-5; TRBD1 might be the D (5 bases). The germline V and J ends were trimmed by 2 bases and 2 bases, with 15 bases remaining between them. CDR1 and CDR2 from the germline V gene are SEHNR and FQNEAQ (reference sequence). The length of the CDR3 is 16 residues. In DNA, the CDR3 is TGTGCCAGCAGCTTATACATGACAGTTGCTCAAGAGACCCAGTACTTC. Translation gives CASSLYMTVAQETQYF.

This clone appeared a few times. The V gene is TRBV6-1, the J gene TRBJ2-2; 9 bases fit TRBD2. CDR1 is MNHNS, CDR2 SASEGT, per germline. After removal of 3 bases from V and 6 bases from J, the junction contained 5 bases not matched to a gene. The length of the CDR3 is 15 residues. This CDR3 is CASSERRGGPGELFF. The CDR3, as DNA: TGTGCCAGCAGTGAGCGGCGGGGGGGCCCCGGGGAGCTGTTTTTT.

V gene TRBV7-9 combines with J gene TRBJ1-4; D gene ambiguous. V was shortened by 1 base and J by 3 bases, with 9 bases between the two germline ends. This CDR3 has 15 residues. The V gene's germline CDR1 is SEHNR and CDR2 FQNEAQ (reference sequence). The CDR3 DNA reads TGTGCCAGCAGCTTAGGGGCGCCGGCTAATGAAAAACTGTTTTTT. Translation: CASSLGAPANEKLFF.

This clone was picked up a small number of times. The V and J genes are TRBV5-1 and TRBJ1-1; a possible D gene is TRBD1 (6 bases). The CDR3 loop spans 16 amino acids. Germline V gives CDR1 SGHRS, CDR2 YFSETQ. Trimming shortened V by 4 bases and J by 1 base, and 17 bases separated the two germline ends. The CDR3: CASSPSTGRANTEAFF. Here the CDR3 DNA reads TGCGCCAGCAGCCCTTCAACAGGGAGGGCGAACACTGAAGCTTTCTTT.

This clone was found a few times. The chain joins TRBV11-2 to TRBJ2-3; TRBD1 agrees at 9 bases. This CDR3 has 17 amino acids. From germline, CDR1 is SGHAT and CDR2 FQNNGV. V dropped 4 bases and J dropped 2; count of bases not matched to a gene: 10. DNA of the CDR3: TGTGCCAGCAGCTCCCGAATCCGGGACAGGGCCACAGATACGCAGTATTTT. The encoded protein is CASSSRIRDRATDTQYF.

This clone was detected a few times. V usage is TRBV5-1 and J usage is TRBJ2-4, with D possibly being TRBD1 (6 bases). The germline V gene encodes CDR1 SGHRS and CDR2 YFSETQ. The CDR3 consists of 14 residues. V was shortened by 2 bases and J by 8 bases, with 14 bases between the two germline ends. As DNA, the CDR3 is TGCGCCAGCAGCTTTGGGGGCAGTAGGGACATTCAGTACTTC. This sequence encodes CASSFGGSRDIQYF.

This clone was recorded only once. The chain carries TRBV19 and TRBJ2-3; the match to TRBD1 covers 7 bases. Looked up from germline, CDR1 is LNHDA and CDR2 is SQIVND (reference sequence). The CDR3 totals 15 residues. V lost 5 bases and J lost 2; bases outside the gene matches: 7. The CDR3 region is CASSLPGQITDTQYF. In DNA form, the CDR3 reads TGTGCCAGTAGTTTACCGGGACAGATCACAGATACGCAGTATTTT.

V gene TRBV7-6 combines with J gene TRBJ1-2, with TRBD1 identical over 8 bases. The CDR3 contains 13 residues. Trimming removed 5 bases from V and 8 bases from J; junction bases left unmatched: 7. The germline CDR1 and CDR2 sequences are SGHVS and FNYEAQ. CDR3 sequence reads: CASSLGQGGGYTF. The CDR3 nucleotides read TGTGCCAGCAGCCTCGGACAGGGTGGCGGCTACACCTTC.

The chain links TRBV15 to TRBJ2-1; the match to TRBD2 covers 8 bases. Germline assignment: CDR1 LNHNV and CDR2 YYDKDF (reference sequence). The CDR3 length is 15 residues. Trimming took 0 bases from V and 8 from J; bases not matched to a gene: 6. CDR3 nucleotides: TGTGCCACCAGCAGAGATCAAGCGGGGGTGGATGAGCAGTTCTTC. Protein product: CATSRDQAGVDEQFF.

This chain links TRBV20-1 with TRBJ1-1; D is ambiguous. Between the trimmed V and J ends, which lost 2 bases and 7 bases, there was a span of 8 bases. This CDR3 comprises 11 residues. Germline CDR1 DFQATT, CDR2 SNEGSKA (reference sequence). For the CDR3, the DNA is TGCAGTGCTAGATCCGCGCGTGAAGCTTTCTTT. Encoded protein: CSARSAREAFF.

The chain links TRBV5-8 to TRBJ2-7; 7 nucleotides align to TRBD1. The CDR3 runs to 18 residues. The ends lost 4 bases at V and 2 bases at J; junction bases unmatched: 18. The V gene's germline CDR1 is SGHTS and CDR2 YDEGEE. As DNA, the CDR3 is TGTGCCAGCAGCCACAGCCCCGAGACAGGGAAGATCACCTACGAGCAGTACTTC. The encoded protein is CASSHSPETGKITYEQYF.

The V gene is TRBV2, the J gene TRBJ2-3; unclear D gene. Germline values: CDR1 SNHLY, CDR2 FYNNEI. This CDR3 region has 11 residues. The germline V and J ends were trimmed by 8 bases and 0 bases, with 3 bases remaining between them. The CDR3 region has the DNA TGTGCCAGCGTAAGCACAGATACGCAGTATTTT. Its translation is CASVSTDTQYF.

This chain uses TRBV5-1 with TRBJ2-7; 8 bases align to TRBD1. The germline gives CDR1 SGHRS, CDR2 YFSETQ. V was clipped by 6 bases and J by 2 bases; unmatched bases: 4. CDR3 length: 13 residues. CDR3 in amino acids: CASMGQDTYEQYF. For the CDR3, the DNA is TGCGCCAGCATGGGACAGGACACCTACGAGCAGTACTTC.

This clone was seen just once. The chain couples TRBV11-2 to TRBJ2-2; the D gene is possibly TRBD1 (5 bases). Germline V lookup: CDR1 SGHAT, CDR2 FQNNGV. Trimming shortened V by 6 bases and J by 5 bases, and 13 bases separated the two germline ends. The CDR3 is 14 amino acids. CDR3 protein: CASRRQQSTGELFF. The CDR3 bases are TGTGCCAGCAGGAGACAGCAGTCTACCGGGGAGCTGTTTTTT.

Here the CDR3 reads CAISDVGRGQPQHF. For the CDR3, the DNA is TGTGCCATCAGTGATGTGGGGCGCGGTCAGCCCCAGCATTTT. J is TRBJ1-5 and V is TRBV10-3; maybe TRBD1 (5 bases). Trimming took 3 bases from V and 6 from J, leaving 12 bases between them. The CDR3 spans 14 residues. The germline V gene has CDR1 ENHRY and CDR2 SYGVKD.

The rearrangement links TRBV19 to TRBJ2-5, with D perhaps TRBD1 (6 bases). The DNA end is a closer match to TRBJ2-7, so the J assignment may be wrong. In germline, CDR1 is LNHDA, CDR2 SQIVND (reference sequence). The CDR3 runs to 14 residues. The CDR3 DNA follows: TGTGCCAGTAGTATCGCCAGGGGATCCTACGAGCAGTACTTC. Residues: CASSIARGSYEQYF.

This clone was recorded a few times. The chain has TRBV7-9 and TRBJ1-3; 8 nucleotides line up with TRBD1. CDR1 is SEHNR and CDR2 is FQNEAQ in the germline V gene (reference sequence). V lost 2 bases and J lost 3; bases outside the gene matches: 6. The CDR3 length is 16 residues. The CDR3 here is CASSLSTGVDGNTIYF. The CDR3 DNA reads as TGTGCCAGCAGCTTATCGACAGGGGTGGATGGAAACACCATATATTTT.